The 14 T cell receptor beta chains in this list originate from one sample, sequenced in a study of cytomegalovirus exposure and HLA in healthy donors. Clones were read by immunoSEQ multiplex PCR, and TCRdb kept only the in-frame ones, dropping some. This sample has some 170,000 clones, with roughly 86% found just once. The source material was PBMCs. The receptors shown here come from a man aged 18 to 35 in good health and CMV-seropositive.

This sequence joins TRBV2 and TRBJ1-4, with 7 bases fitting TRBD1. J lost 5 bases, V lost 7 bases, and 4 bases had no gene match. The CDR3 has 13 residues. Germline V gene data show CDR1 as SNHLY and CDR2 as FYNNEI. DNA for the CDR3: TGTGCCAGCATAGAGACAGGGAATGAAAAACTGTTTTTT. Protein product: CASIETGNEKLFF.

The chain joins TRBV6-1 to TRBJ2-2; D gene ambiguous. The CDR3 sequence is 15 residues long. Between the trimmed V and J ends, which lost 6 bases and 2 bases, there was a span of 13 bases. Germline assignment: CDR1 MNHNS and CDR2 SASEGT. CDR3 sequence (DNA): TGTGCCAGCAGGGTCACTGGAGTCAACACCGGGGAGCTGTTTTTT. It specifies CASRVTGVNTGELFF.

The chain joins TRBV29-1 to TRBJ2-2; tentatively, D is TRBD2 (5 bases). Trimming shortened V by 4 bases and J by 6 bases, and 12 bases separated the two germline ends. Germline lookup yields CDR1 SQVTM and CDR2 ANQGSEA. The CDR3 contains 13 residues. The CDR3 loop is CSVGGEVAGELFF. CDR3 nucleotides: TGCAGCGTTGGGGGAGAGGTCGCCGGGGAGCTGTTTTTT.

The chain carries TRBV6-1 and TRBJ2-3; 8 bases line up with TRBD2. Germline V CDR1 and CDR2: MNHNS, SASEGT. The CDR3 length is 19 residues. Trimming removed 4 bases from V and 1 base from J; junction bases left unmatched: 16. The CDR3 DNA reads as TGTGCCAGCAGTGCCACTTGGGCGGGGGGCTCGGGTCGCACAGATACGCAGTATTTT. Its protein product is CASSATWAGGSGRTDTQYF.

The genes are TRBV27 and TRBJ2-3; a weak D match, TRBD2 (6 bases). CDR1 and CDR2 (germline): MNHEY, SMNVEV (reference sequence). The ends were cut back, 1 base at V and 2 bases at J, with 10 bases in the middle. The CDR3 sequence is 15 residues long. CDR3 loop: CASSLLRETTDTQYF. Written as DNA, the CDR3 is TGTGCCAGCAGTTTATTACGGGAGACCACAGATACGCAGTATTTT.

The chain employs TRBV18 and TRBJ2-1; a possible D gene is TRBD1 (5 bases). The V end was cut by 3 bases, the J end by 6 bases, with 12 bases between. In germline, CDR1 is KGHSH, CDR2 LQKENI. CDR3 length: 14 amino acids. The CDR3 sequence: CASSPLAGLNEQFF. Here the CDR3 DNA reads TGTGCCAGCTCACCTCTGGCAGGGCTCAATGAGCAGTTCTTC.

The rearrangement links TRBV7-9 to TRBJ1-6, with a weak D call TRBD1 (5 bases). Germline V CDR1 and CDR2: SEHNR, FQNEAQ (reference sequence). The CDR3 extends over 13 amino acids. V was pared by 5 bases and J by 12 bases, with 14 bases between. This chain's CDR3 is CASSEGHGQPLHF. The CDR3 DNA reads TGTGCCAGCAGCGAAGGACATGGACAACCCCTCCACTTT.

This chain joins TRBV11-1 and TRBJ2-3; D is perhaps TRBD2 (5 bases). This CDR3 comprises 14 residues. V lost 1 base, J lost 0 bases, and 5 bases lay in between. CDR1 and CDR2 (germline): SGHAT, FQDESV (reference sequence). The CDR3 coding sequence is TGTGCCAGCAGCTTAGGAGGGAGCACAGATACGCAGTATTTT. Translated: CASSLGGSTDTQYF.

Of note for this clone: The same CDR3 arises from other DNA sequences in this sample as well. The rearrangement uses TRBV7-3 and TRBJ1-1; D may be TRBD1 (5 bases). The V gene lost 3 bases and the J gene lost 5 bases, with 10 bases spanning the gap. Germline V gene lookup returns CDR1 SGHTA and CDR2 FQGTGA. This CDR3 spans 13 amino acids. CDR3 region: CASSFGGDTEAFF. As DNA, the CDR3 is TGTGCCAGCAGCTTCGGAGGGGATACTGAAGCTTTCTTT. The full variable domain, rest sourced from reference TRBV7-3 and TRBJ1-1, is GAGVSQTPSNKVTEKGKYVELRCDPISGHTALYWYRQSLGQGPEFLIYFQGTGAADDSGLPNDRFFAVRPEGSVSTLKIQRTERGDSAVYLCASSFGGDTEAFFGQGTRLTVV.

The chain couples TRBV15 to TRBJ2-7; maybe TRBD2 (5 bases). V shed 0 bases and J shed 7 bases, with 13 bases lying between them. The CDR3 has 14 residues. Germline CDR1 LNHNV, CDR2 YYDKDF (reference sequence). CDR3 loop: CATSRDLAGREQYF. The DNA of the CDR3 is TGTGCCACCAGCAGAGATTTGGCGGGCAGAGAGCAGTACTTC.

This clone was seen once. The chain recombines TRBV7-9 with TRBJ1-6, with a possible D match to TRBD1 (5 bases). The germline V gene has CDR1 SEHNR and CDR2 FQNEAQ (reference sequence). The V gene lost 0 bases and the J gene lost 9 bases, with 12 bases spanning the gap. CDR3 length equals 15 residues. DNA for the CDR3: TGTGCCAGCAGCTTAGCGGGTCAGGGTAGTTCACCCCTCCACTTT. Amino acid sequence: CASSLAGQGSSPLHF.

The chain has TRBV4-2 and TRBJ2-1; maybe TRBD2 (6 bases). The CDR3 consists of 16 residues. Looked up from germline, CDR1 is LGHNA and CDR2 is YNFKEQ. Trimming pared 0 bases from V and 7 bases from J, leaving 16 bases between. The CDR3 coding sequence is TGTGCCAGCAGCCAAGAGTGGCGGGGTCCCCGTAATGAGCAGTTCTTC. Its protein product is CASSQEWRGPRNEQFF.

V is TRBV4-1 and J is TRBJ2-2, with TRBD1 identical over 8 bases. CDR3 length: 15 amino acids. Germline assignment: CDR1 MGHRA and CDR2 YSYEKL. J gave up 6 bases and V 5 bases, and 8 bases lay outside the gene matches. This chain's CDR3 is CASSSTGGFAGELFF. The DNA of the CDR3 is TGCGCCAGCAGCTCAACAGGGGGTTTTGCCGGGGAGCTGTTTTTT.

The rearrangement links TRBV7-9 to TRBJ1-2, with D unresolved. Trimming pared 1 base from V and 6 bases from J, leaving 12 bases between. CDR3 length equals 14 residues. The germline gives CDR1 SEHNR, CDR2 FQNEAQ (reference sequence). CDR3 sequence reads: CASSLGPGSDGYTF. As DNA, the CDR3 is TGTGCCAGCAGCTTAGGCCCGGGTTCGGATGGCTACACCTTC.